The source of this T cell receptor beta chain is a study of cytomegalovirus exposure and HLA in healthy donors. Turning to the study itself: According to later analysis, the same platform produced the roughly 120 validation and 666 first-cohort repertoires. Regarding the study as a whole: CMV antigen specificity of three CMV-associated chains was confirmed in vitro. The classifier, whose performance was assessed in both the original and validation cohorts, reportedly diagnosed cytomegalovirus status with high specificity and sensitivity. The listing of roughly 160 TCR beta chains classed them as cytomegalovirus-associated.

Clones were sequenced by immunoSEQ multiplex PCR, and TCRdb holds only the in-frame ones, with some missing. This table has 110,000 or so clones, about 85% appearing once. Comments on this clone: The antigen is not known.

Sequencing was carried out using PBMCs. The receptor comes from a man between 18 and 29 years old in good health and CMV-seropositive.

This chain's CDR3 is CASLQGYGDSPLHF. The CDR3 bases are TGTGCCAGCCTACAGGGGTATGGGGATTCACCCCTCCACTTT. The chain links TRBV6-1 to TRBJ1-6, with 7 bases identical to TRBD1. CDR3 length: 14 amino acids. Looked up from germline, CDR1 is MNHNS and CDR2 is SASEGT. The V segment lost 8 bases and the J segment 8 bases; nucleotides outside the gene matches: 9.